This TCR beta chain stems from a study of cytomegalovirus exposure and HLA in healthy donors. It was with 60 Vbeta and 13 Jbeta primers that the PCR ran. Method: immunoSEQ multiplex PCR; TCRdb's copy keeps in-frame clones and lacks some. Of about 160,000 clones in the sample, roughly 80% are singletons; the top ten hold approximately 1.4%. CDR3 length equals 15 residues. Germline CDR1 SGHAT, CDR2 FQNNGV. V lost 10 bases to trimming and J lost 0 bases, with 16 bases between them. The gene calls are TRBV11-2 and TRBJ1-3; D is uncertain. The receptor comes from a woman aged 30 to 39 in good health and CMV-seronegative. The sample was PBMCs. CDR3 coding DNA: TGTGCCACCTCTATCGGAGGAAGCTCTGGAAACACCATATATTTT. Translation: CATSIGGSSGNTIYF.